A selection of T cell receptor beta chains follows, all from one sample in a study of OX40 agonist ivuxolimab in advanced cancers. Method: immunoSEQ multiplex PCR; TCRdb's copy keeps in-frame clones and lacks some. The sample includes some 58,000 clones, just under 85% of them seen just once. Sequenced material: CD4+ or CD8+ T cells sorted from blood, taken in a trial of the OX40 agonist ivuxolimab. These receptors were taken from an adult with an advanced solid tumor such as melanoma, head and neck, liver or kidney cancer. Both conserved end residues are part of each CDR3. The order of the fields is clone size, J gene, V gene, D gene, CDR3 DNA, CDR3 protein. A D gene is named only where the DNA matches it firmly. Only some rows state a clone size, as once, few, many or a class for expanded clones.

size: -; J: TRBJ2-1; V: TRBV7-8; D: -; DNA: TGTGCCAGCAGCTCACAGGCTATTGAGCAGTTCTTC; CDR3: CASSSQAIEQFF
size: -; J: TRBJ2-5; V: TRBV7-9; D: -; DNA: TGTGCCAGCAGCTTATTAGACAGACAATTCCAAGAGACCCAGTACTTC; CDR3: CASSLLDRQFQETQYF
size: -; J: TRBJ2-2; V: TRBV14; D: TRBD1; DNA: TGTGCCAGCAGCCAATACCGGAAGACAGGGAATATCGGGGAGCTGTTTTTT; CDR3: CASSQYRKTGNIGELFF
size: -; J: TRBJ2-7; V: TRBV5-1; D: -; DNA: TGCGCCAGCAGCTTGGAGGGGGGAGGTTATGAGCAGTACTTC; CDR3: CASSLEGGGYEQYF
size: -; J: TRBJ2-5; V: TRBV27; D: -; DNA: TGTGCCAGCAGTTTATCGAACAGAGGAGAGACCCAGTACTTC; CDR3: CASSLSNRGETQYF
size: -; J: TRBJ2-7; V: TRBV5-4; D: -; DNA: TGTGCCAGCGGGAGAGCGGGAGCCCCAGGGGGGAACGAGCAGTACTTC; CDR3: CASGRAGAPGGNEQYF
size: -; J: TRBJ1-1; V: TRBV28; D: -; DNA: TGTGCCTCCTCCATCGGGACACCCACGAACACTGAAGCTTTCTTT; CDR3: CASSIGTPTNTEAFF
size: -; J: TRBJ2-5; V: TRBV4-1; D: -; DNA: TGCGCCAGCAGCCAAGATTTCGCAGGGGAATTGGAGACCCAGTACTTC; CDR3: CASSQDFAGELETQYF
size: -; J: TRBJ1-4; V: TRBV7-6; D: -; DNA: TGTGCCAGCAGCTTAAGGTCCTCCCACGGGGGTGAAAAACTGTTTTTT; CDR3: CASSLRSSHGGEKLFF
size: -; J: TRBJ1-5; V: TRBV7-2; D: -; DNA: TGTGCCAGCAGCTTATTTCCCGGGGCGAGCAATCAGCCCCAGCATTTT; CDR3: CASSLFPGASNQPQHF
size: -; J: TRBJ2-7; V: TRBV28; D: -; DNA: TGTGCGTCAACCGGACCCACCTCCTACGAGCAGTACTTC; CDR3: CASTGPTSYEQYF
size: once; J: TRBJ2-1; V: TRBV7-3; D: TRBD1; DNA: TGTGCCAGCAGCTTGGGACAGGGGAGTGAGCAGTTCTTC; CDR3: CASSLGQGSEQFF
size: -; J: TRBJ2-5; V: TRBV7-8; D: -; DNA: TGTGCCAGCAGCTTAATAAAGTCCTTCGGGGGCGCCGAGACCCAGTACTTC; CDR3: CASSLIKSFGGAETQYF
size: -; J: TRBJ2-1; V: TRBV7-3; D: TRBD2; DNA: TGTGCCAGCAGCCCCTCTCTAGCGGAAGTCAATGAGCAGTTCTTC; CDR3: CASSPSLAEVNEQFF
size: once; J: TRBJ2-1; V: TRBV5-8; D: -; DNA: TGTGCCAGCAGCTCGAGTTCGCAGGGCTACAATGAGCAGTTCTTC; CDR3: CASSSSSQGYNEQFF
size: -; J: TRBJ2-3; V: TRBV15; D: TRBD2; DNA: TGTGCCACCAGGCTCCTAGCGGGAGGGCCGGCTAGCACAGATACGCAGTATTTT; CDR3: CATRLLAGGPASTDTQYF
size: few; J: TRBJ1-2; V: TRBV25-1; D: -; DNA: TGTGCCAGCAGTGAAGGCTCCTATGGCTACACCTTC; CDR3: CASSEGSYGYTF
size: -; J: TRBJ1-1; V: TRBV2; D: -; DNA: TGTGCCAGCAAACCAGGCAGCGGGAACACTGAAGCTTTCTTT; CDR3: CASKPGSGNTEAFF
size: -; J: TRBJ2-3; V: TRBV9; D: TRBD2; DNA: TGTGCCAGCAGCGTTCGGGGGAGGGGTACAGATACGCAGTATTTT; CDR3: CASSVRGRGTDTQYF
size: -; J: TRBJ2-3; V: TRBV12-5; D: TRBD1; DNA: TGTGCTAGTGGTCTCGGGACAGGCACAGATACGCAGTATTTT; CDR3: CASGLGTGTDTQYF
size: -; J: TRBJ2-7; V: TRBV7-9; D: -; DNA: TGTGCCAGCAGCCAAATGTTCGGGGACTCCCGAAATGAGCCAAACGAGCAGTACTTC; CDR3: CASSQMFGDSRNEPNEQYF
size: -; J: TRBJ1-4; V: TRBV28; D: -; DNA: TGTGCCAGCAGGCTCCGGGACCCGGATGAAAAACTGTTTTTT; CDR3: CASRLRDPDEKLFF
size: -; J: TRBJ1-5; V: TRBV4-2; D: -; DNA: TGTGCCAGCAGCCAGCTAACAGGGTTGGGGAAGCCCCAGCATTTT; CDR3: CASSQLTGLGKPQHF
size: -; J: TRBJ2-7; V: TRBV14; D: TRBD2; DNA: TGTGCCAGCAGCCAGAACGGACTAGGGTTCCACGAGCAGTACTTC; CDR3: CASSQNGLGFHEQYF
size: -; J: TRBJ1-5; V: TRBV7-8; D: -; DNA: TGTGCCAGCAGCCAGGCGGGTAGTTTATGGCCCCAGCATTTT; CDR3: CASSQAGSLWPQHF
size: -; J: TRBJ2-1; V: TRBV9; D: TRBD2; DNA: TGTGCCAGCAGCCTGGGACTAGCGACCTACAATGAGCAGTTCTTC; CDR3: CASSLGLATYNEQFF
size: -; J: TRBJ2-1; V: TRBV18; D: -; DNA: TGTGCCAGCTCACCCAGCGGCTCCTACAATGAGCAGTTCTTC; CDR3: CASSPSGSYNEQFF
size: few; J: TRBJ1-1; V: TRBV20-1; D: TRBD1; DNA: TGCAGTGGCCCTGACAGGGAGGCTTTCTTT; CDR3: CSGPDREAFF
size: few; J: TRBJ1-1; V: TRBV10-2; D: -; DNA: TGCGCCAGCAGTGAGTGGGGGGGGGACACTGAAGCTTTCTTT; CDR3: CASSEWGGDTEAFF
size: -; J: TRBJ2-2; V: TRBV7-9; D: -; DNA: TGTGCCAGCAGGGCAAGCGCCGGGGAGCTGTTTTTT; CDR3: CASRASAGELFF
size: -; J: TRBJ2-4; V: TRBV9; D: -; DNA: TGTGCCAGCAGCCCAGGGGACACCCTAGCCAAAAACATTCAGTACTTC; CDR3: CASSPGDTLAKNIQYF
size: -; J: TRBJ2-5; V: TRBV28; D: -; DNA: TGTGCCAGCAGTTATGGACAGCAAGAGACCCAGTACTTC; CDR3: CASSYGQQETQYF
size: -; J: TRBJ2-7; V: TRBV28; D: TRBD2; DNA: TGTGCCAGCACAGCTGGGCAACATAGACTAGCGGGTGGCGCGCAGTACTTC; CDR3: CASTAGQHRLAGGAQYF
size: few; J: TRBJ2-5; V: TRBV18; D: -; DNA: TGTGCCAGCTCACCAAACCGGGACCCCCGAGAGACCCAGTACTTC; CDR3: CASSPNRDPRETQYF
size: -; J: TRBJ2-5; V: TRBV19; D: TRBD2; DNA: TGTGCCAGTAGTCTACTAGCGGGGCAAGAGACCCAGTACTTC; CDR3: CASSLLAGQETQYF
size: -; J: TRBJ2-7; V: TRBV7-2; D: -; DNA: TGTGCCAGCAGCTTATCGACGGACTCCTACGAGCAGTACTTC; CDR3: CASSLSTDSYEQYF
size: -; J: TRBJ2-3; V: TRBV9; D: TRBD1; DNA: TGTGCCAGCAGCTTCGGACAGGGAGGCGATACGCAGTATTTT; CDR3: CASSFGQGGDTQYF
size: -; J: TRBJ2-7; V: TRBV14; D: -; DNA: TGTGCCAGCAGCCAGATTCTAGACTACGAGCAGTACTTC; CDR3: CASSQILDYEQYF
size: once; J: TRBJ2-5; V: TRBV11-2; D: -; DNA: TGTGCCAGCAGCTTAGCGGGGGCTTTGTCAGAGACCCAGTACTTC; CDR3: CASSLAGALSETQYF
size: -; J: TRBJ2-1; V: TRBV27; D: -; DNA: TGTGCCAGTATTAGCGGATACAATGAGCAGTTCTTC; CDR3: CASISGYNEQFF
size: -; J: TRBJ2-1; V: TRBV5-4; D: -; DNA: TGTGCCAGCAGCTTGGGGGCTAGCAGGAACAATGAGCAGTTCTTC; CDR3: CASSLGASRNNEQFF
size: -; J: TRBJ2-7; V: TRBV11-2; D: -; DNA: TGTGCCAGCAGCTTAGGTCCCGGGCAACTCTACGAGCAGTACTTC; CDR3: CASSLGPGQLYEQYF
size: -; J: TRBJ2-5; V: TRBV10-2; D: -; DNA: TGCGCCAGCAGTAACGGGTCGTGGCAGCTACAAGAGACCCAGTACTTC; CDR3: CASSNGSWQLQETQYF
size: once; J: TRBJ2-5; V: TRBV18; D: -; DNA: TGTGCCAGCTCACCTAGGGTCGGGGAAGGTGAGACCCAGTACTTC; CDR3: CASSPRVGEGETQYF
size: -; J: TRBJ2-5; V: TRBV12-2; D: -; DNA: TGTGCAAGTCGCTTAGTAAAATTTGGGTCGGAGACCCAGTACTTC; CDR3: CASRLVKFGSETQYF
size: once; J: TRBJ1-6; V: TRBV28; D: -; DNA: TGTGCCAGCAGTGGCGGGAACAATAATTCACCCCTCCACTTT; CDR3: CASSGGNNNSPLHF
size: -; J: TRBJ2-6; V: TRBV5-1; D: -; DNA: TGCGCCAGCAGCTTGGGGCAGCCCTCTAGAGCCAACGTCCTGACTTTC; CDR3: CASSLGQPSRANVLTF
size: -; J: TRBJ1-5; V: TRBV7-2; D: TRBD1; DNA: TGTGCCAGCAGCCCAGGACAGGGAAGTCAGCCCCAGCATTTT; CDR3: CASSPGQGSQPQHF